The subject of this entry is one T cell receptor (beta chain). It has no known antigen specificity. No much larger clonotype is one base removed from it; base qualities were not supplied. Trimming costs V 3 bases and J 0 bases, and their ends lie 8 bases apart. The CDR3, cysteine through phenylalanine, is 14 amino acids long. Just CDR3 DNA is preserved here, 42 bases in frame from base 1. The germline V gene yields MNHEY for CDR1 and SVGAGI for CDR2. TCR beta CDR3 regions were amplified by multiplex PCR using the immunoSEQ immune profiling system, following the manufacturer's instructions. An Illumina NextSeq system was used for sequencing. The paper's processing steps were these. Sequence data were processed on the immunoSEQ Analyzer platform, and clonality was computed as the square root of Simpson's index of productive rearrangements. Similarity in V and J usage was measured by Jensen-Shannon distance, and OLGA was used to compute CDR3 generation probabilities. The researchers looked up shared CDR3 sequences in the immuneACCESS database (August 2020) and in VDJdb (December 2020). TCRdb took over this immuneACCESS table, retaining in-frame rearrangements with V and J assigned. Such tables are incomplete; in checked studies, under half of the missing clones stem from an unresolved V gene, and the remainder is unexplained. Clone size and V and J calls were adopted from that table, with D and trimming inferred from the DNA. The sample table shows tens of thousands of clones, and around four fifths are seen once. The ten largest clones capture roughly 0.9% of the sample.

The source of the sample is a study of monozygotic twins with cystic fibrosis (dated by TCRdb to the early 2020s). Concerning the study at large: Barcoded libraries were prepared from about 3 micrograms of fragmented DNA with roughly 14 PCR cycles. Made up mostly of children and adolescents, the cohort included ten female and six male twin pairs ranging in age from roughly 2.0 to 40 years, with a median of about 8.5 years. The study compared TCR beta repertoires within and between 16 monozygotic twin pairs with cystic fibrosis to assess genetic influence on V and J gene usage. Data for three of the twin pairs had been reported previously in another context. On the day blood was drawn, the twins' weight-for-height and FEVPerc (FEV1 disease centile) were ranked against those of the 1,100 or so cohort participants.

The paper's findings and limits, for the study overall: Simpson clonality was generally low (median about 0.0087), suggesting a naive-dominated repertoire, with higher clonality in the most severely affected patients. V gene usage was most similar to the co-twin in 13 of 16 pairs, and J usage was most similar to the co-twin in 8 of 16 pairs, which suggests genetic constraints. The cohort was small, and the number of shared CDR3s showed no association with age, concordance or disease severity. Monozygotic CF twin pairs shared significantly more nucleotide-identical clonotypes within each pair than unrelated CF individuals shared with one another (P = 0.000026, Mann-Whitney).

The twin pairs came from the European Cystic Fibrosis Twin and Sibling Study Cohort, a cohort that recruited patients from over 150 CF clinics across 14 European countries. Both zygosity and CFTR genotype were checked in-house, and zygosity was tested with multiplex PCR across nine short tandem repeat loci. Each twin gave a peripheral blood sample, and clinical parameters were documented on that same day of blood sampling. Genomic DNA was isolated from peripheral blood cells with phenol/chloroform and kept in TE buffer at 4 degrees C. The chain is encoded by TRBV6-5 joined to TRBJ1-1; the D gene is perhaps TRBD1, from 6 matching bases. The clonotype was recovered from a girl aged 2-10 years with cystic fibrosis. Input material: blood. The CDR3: CASSYGQMNTEAFF. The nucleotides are TGTGCCAGCAGTTATGGACAGATGAACACTGAAGCTTTCTTT.